Below, 8 T cell receptor beta chains from the same sample are listed, as sequenced in a study of T cell responses to AZD1222 COVID-19 vaccine. Sequencing was performed with immunoSEQ multiplex PCR; in TCRdb, only in-frame clones are kept and a portion is missing. The data show around 220,000 clones, about 94% seen once. The source was peripheral blood, collected 28 days after the second dose of the MenACWY control vaccine. The receptors originated from an adult who received the MenACWY meningococcal vaccine as a control.

The chain recombines TRBV20-1 with TRBJ2-7; D gene ambiguous. The CDR3 consists of 14 residues. V lost 3 bases to trimming and J lost 2 bases, with 14 bases between them. Per the germline V gene, CDR1 is DFQATT and CDR2 is SNEGSKA (reference sequence). The DNA for the CDR3 is TGCAGTGCTAGTTGGCAGGTTGGGACCTACGAGCAGTACTTC. It specifies CSASWQVGTYEQYF.

The chain employs TRBV11-3 and TRBJ2-7; D is unclear. V gave up 5 bases and J gave up 1 base, with 18 bases separating them. The CDR3 runs 16 residues. CDR1 SGHNT and CDR2 YENEEA come from the germline V gene. Here the CDR3 reads CASSRTNKVWSYEQYF. DNA of the CDR3: TGTGCCAGCAGCCGGACGAATAAAGTGTGGTCCTACGAGCAGTACTTC.

V gene TRBV5-1 combines with J gene TRBJ2-1; perhaps TRBD1 as D (6 bases). V shed 0 bases and J shed 2 bases, with 9 bases lying between them. Germline V gene sequence: CDR1 SGHRS, CDR2 YFSETQ. This CDR3 contains 15 residues. The CDR3 sequence: CASSLGDTTYNEQFF. For the CDR3, the DNA is TGCGCCAGCAGCTTGGGGGACACAACCTACAATGAGCAGTTCTTC.

Of note for this clone: Other DNA sequences within the sample encode an identical CDR3. The V gene is TRBV9, the J gene TRBJ1-3; unclear D gene. Trimming took 0 bases from V and 0 from J, leaving 7 bases between them. Germline CDR1 and CDR2: SGDLS and YYNGEE. There are 15 residues in the CDR3. The CDR3 DNA follows: TGTGCCAGCAGCGTAGGCCAGAGCTCTGGAAACACCATATATTTT. Translation: CASSVGQSSGNTIYF.

The chain has TRBV7-9 and TRBJ2-4; 10 bases map to TRBD1. The CDR3 is 16 amino acids. Trimming took 5 bases from V and 8 from J; bases not matched to a gene: 12. CDR1 is SEHNR, CDR2 FQNEAQ, per germline (reference sequence). CDR3 region: CASSPGTGDKIHIQYF. CDR3 in DNA: TGTGCCAGCAGCCCCGGGACAGGGGATAAGATTCACATTCAGTACTTC.

V is TRBV6-5 and J is TRBJ2-5; D tentatively reads TRBD1 or TRBD2 (6 bases each). Germline V gene data show CDR1 as MNHEY and CDR2 as SVGAGI. The CDR3 runs 14 residues. V lost 0 bases to trimming and J lost 9 bases, with 14 bases between them. The CDR3 DNA reads TGTGCCAGCAGTTACTCGAGGGGGGCGGAGGCCCAGTACTTC. As protein: CASSYSRGAEAQYF.

This clone has more than one count but fewer than ten. J is TRBJ2-2 and V is TRBV4-3, with D perhaps TRBD1 (8 bases). The CDR3 runs to 17 residues. V was trimmed by 4 bases and J by 1 base, leaving 16 bases between them. Germline CDR1 is LGHNA and CDR2 is YSLEER. The CDR3 loop reads CASSPHGGTGNTGELFF. CDR3 nucleotide sequence: TGCGCCAGCAGCCCCCACGGGGGGACAGGGAACACCGGGGAGCTGTTTTTT.

The chain uses TRBV28 and TRBJ1-4; D gene unclear. CDR3 length: 14 residues. With 4 bases removed from V and 8 bases from J, the gap between germline ends came to 14 bases. Germline CDR1 MDHEN, CDR2 SYDVKM. CDR3 sequence (DNA): TGTGCCAGCAGTTCCGGACCAAAAGGAGAAAAACTGTTTTTT. Amino acid sequence: CASSSGPKGEKLFF.